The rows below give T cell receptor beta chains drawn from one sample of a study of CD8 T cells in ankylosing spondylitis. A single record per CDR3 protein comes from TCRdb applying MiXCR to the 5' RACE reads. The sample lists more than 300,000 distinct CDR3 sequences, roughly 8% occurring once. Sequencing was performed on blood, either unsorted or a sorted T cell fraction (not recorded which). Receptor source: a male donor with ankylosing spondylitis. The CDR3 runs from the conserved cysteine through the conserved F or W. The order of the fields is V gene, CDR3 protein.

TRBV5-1,CASSWDRDRGYNEQFF
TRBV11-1,CASSLAHVRLAGRGQNEQFF
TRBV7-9,CASSLDRRKNTEAFF
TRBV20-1,CSAPARGPYNEQFF
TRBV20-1,CSASFPRGLGTEAFF
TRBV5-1,CASSLEGQGDQPQHF
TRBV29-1,CSVEVAGGADTQYF
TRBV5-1,CASSLGTAPYGYTF
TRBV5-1,CASSSSRDRGHTEAFF
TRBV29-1,CSVGGRGNEQYF
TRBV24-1,CATSDLVGPSTDTQYF
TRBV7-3,CASTPGTSGRSPYEQYF
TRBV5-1,CASSPRGGPGYEQYF
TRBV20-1,CSPSPYMSSGANVLTF
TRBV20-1,CSASPGTAYNEQFF
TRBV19,CASGGMESNQPQHF
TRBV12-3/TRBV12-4,CASRYRGLVTEAFF
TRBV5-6,CASRFRDRASGSNVLTF
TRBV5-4,CASSLYKGVKNIQYF
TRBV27,CASSLYLDLSSYNEQFF
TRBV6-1,CASSSTGSQAETQYF
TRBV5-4,CASSFASGRIDEQYF
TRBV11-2,CASSLGGQDSPLHF
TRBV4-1,CASSQGWTGSVEQYF
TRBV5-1,CASSPIAGGPSDEQFF
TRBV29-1,CSVEGGGVATNEKLFF
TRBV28,CASRPMVPAGFTYYEQYF